This T cell receptor (beta chain) was profiled in a study of identical twins. Trimming cost V 3 bases and J 0 bases, with 20 bases left between them. The CDR3 is 18 amino acids. Per the germline V gene, CDR1 is MNHEY and CDR2 is SVGAGI. Template switching created a universal primer site, and the cDNA included unique molecular identifiers. A single record per CDR3 protein comes from TCRdb applying MiXCR to the 5' RACE reads. The table has hundreds of thousands of distinct CDR3 sequences, about 8.9% seen once. General study results and limits: Zero-insertion findings could be partly confounded by invariant cells (MAIT and iNKT cells).

This clonotype was seen a few times. Its antigen is unknown. In addition, the sample was reused for a study of yellow fever vaccine responses in identical twins.

What was sequenced was memory (CD45RO+) T cells sorted from blood. This chain links TRBV6-5 with TRBJ1-1; possibly TRBD1 for D (6 bases). The TCR was taken from a woman under 30 in good health. CDR3 region: CASSYSPPGGGMNTEAFF. CDR3 coding DNA: TGTGCCAGCAGTTATTCCCCTCCCGGGGGCGGTATGAACACTGAAGCTTTCTTT.